One TCR beta chain is described in this entry. A junction boundary mismatches the germline segment, possibly from a read error. This specimen comes from a study of blood T cell repertoires in COVID-19. Overall study context: Material from acute and convalescent COVID-19 was sourced from the United States, Italy and Spain. T cells, B-cell-depleted T cells, or PBMCs provided the cDNA or gDNA that served as material.

Per the original data handling: Estimation of nucleated cell counts was performed using reference gene primer amplification. Clones were read by immunoSEQ multiplex PCR, and TCRdb kept only the in-frame ones, dropping some. Clone size and V and J calls were adopted from that table, with D and trimming inferred from the DNA. Of about 240,000 clones listed, about 83% are singletons. The CDR3 is made up of 18 amino acids. The germline V gene encodes CDR1 SSHAT and CDR2 FNYEAQ (reference sequence). This chain connects TRBV7-7 to TRBJ2-2, with D tentatively TRBD1 (5 bases). The material sequenced was peripheral blood. This TCR derives from a middle-aged man with acute or convalescent COVID-19. As DNA, the CDR3 is TGTGCTAGCAGCTTATATAGAGGAAGGACATCGAACACCGGGGAGCTGTTTTTT. It yields the protein CASSLYRGRTSNTGELFF.